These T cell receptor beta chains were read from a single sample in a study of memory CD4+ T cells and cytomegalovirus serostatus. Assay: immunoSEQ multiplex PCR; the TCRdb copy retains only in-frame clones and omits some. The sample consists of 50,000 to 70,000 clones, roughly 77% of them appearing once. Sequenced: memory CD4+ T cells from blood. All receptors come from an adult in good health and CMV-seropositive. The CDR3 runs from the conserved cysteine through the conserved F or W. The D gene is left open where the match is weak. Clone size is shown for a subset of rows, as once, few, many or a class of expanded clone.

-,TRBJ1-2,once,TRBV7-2,TGTGCCAGCAGCTCCCAGGTGGGGGGAGGCTATGGCTACACCTTC,CASSSQVGGGYGYTF
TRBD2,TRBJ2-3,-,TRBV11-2,TGTGCCAGCAGCCCCACTAGCGGTGCGTCACCGGATACGCAGTATTTT,CASSPTSGASPDTQYF
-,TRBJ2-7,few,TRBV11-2,TGTGCCAGCAGCACGCGCTTACAGAGCACCTACGAGCAGTACTTC,CASSTRLQSTYEQYF
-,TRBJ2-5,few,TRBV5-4,TGTGCCAGCAGCTTGGCCGGGTCGGAGACCCAGTACTTC,CASSLAGSETQYF
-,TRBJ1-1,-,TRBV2,TGTGCCAGCAGTGAAGAGGTGTTGCCCAACACTGAAGCTTTCTTT,CASSEEVLPNTEAFF
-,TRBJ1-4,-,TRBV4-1,TGCGCCAGCAGCCAAGAGGGAACAGGCCTGTTTAATGAAAAACTGTTTTTT,CASSQEGTGLFNEKLFF
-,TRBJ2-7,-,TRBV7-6,TGTGCCAGCAGCGCGAGCGGAAACGCCTACGAGCAGTACTTC,CASSASGNAYEQYF
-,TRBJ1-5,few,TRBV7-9,TGTGCCAGCAGCTTAGGTGAGGGGAGAGGGCCCCAGCATTTT,CASSLGEGRGPQHF
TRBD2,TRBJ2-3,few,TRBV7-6,TGTGCCAGCAGCTTGTTAGCGGGAGAACGATCAGATACGCAGTATTTT,CASSLLAGERSDTQYF
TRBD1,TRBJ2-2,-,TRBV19,TGTGCCAGTAGTATCCTGACCGGACAGGGGACCGGGGAGCTGTTTTTT,CASSILTGQGTGELFF
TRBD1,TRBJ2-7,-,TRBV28,TGTGCCAGCAGTTTCTTCCGGCCGGGACAGCCACCCCAGCAGTACTTC,CASSFFRPGQPPQQYF
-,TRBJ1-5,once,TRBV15,TGTGCCACCAGCAGGTACCCTTCTCAGCCCCAGCATTTT,CATSRYPSQPQHF
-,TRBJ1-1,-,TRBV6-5,TGTGCCAGCAGTAGAGGGGGTTACGACACTGAAGCTTTCTTT,CASSRGGYDTEAFF
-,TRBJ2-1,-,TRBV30,TGTGCCTGGAGTGCCCTTCTGGCGGGGAATGAGCAGTTCTTC,CAWSALLAGNEQFF
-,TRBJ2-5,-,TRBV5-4,TGTGCCAGCAGCCCGACAGCAGTCCAAGAGACCCAGTACTTC,CASSPTAVQETQYF
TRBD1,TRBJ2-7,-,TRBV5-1,TGCGCCAGCAGCTCACGTACAGGGGGGCCCTTCGACGAGCAGTACTTC,CASSSRTGGPFDEQYF
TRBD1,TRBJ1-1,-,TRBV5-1,TGCGCCAGCAGCTTGGGGACAGGGATCACTGAAGCTTTCTTT,CASSLGTGITEAFF
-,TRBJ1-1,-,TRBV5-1,TGCGCCAGCAGCTTACAGGAGGGCACTGAAGCTTTCTTT,CASSLQEGTEAFF
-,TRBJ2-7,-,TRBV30,TGTGCCTGGAGTGTTGGTGCGAGGAACGAGCAGTACTTC,CAWSVGARNEQYF
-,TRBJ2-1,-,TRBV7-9,TGTGCCAGCTCTAGCTCACTCTCCTACAATGAGCAGTTCTTC,CASSSSLSYNEQFF
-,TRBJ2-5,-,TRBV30,TGTGCCTGGAGCTTTGAGTACCAAGAGACCCAGTACTTC,CAWSFEYQETQYF
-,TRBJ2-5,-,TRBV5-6,TGTGCCAGCAGCTTGGGGTTCGCGAGCCAGGGACAAGAGACCCAGTACTTC,CASSLGFASQGQETQYF
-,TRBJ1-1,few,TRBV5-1,TGCGCCAGCAGCTTGGTCATGGGGCGGGACCCCGAAGCTTTCTTT,CASSLVMGRDPEAFF
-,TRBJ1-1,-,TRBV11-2,TGTGCCAGCAGCTTCAGGGGAAGGAACACTGAAGCTTTCTTT,CASSFRGRNTEAFF
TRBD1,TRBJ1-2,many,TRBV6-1,TGTGCCAGCAACCGCGACAGGGGCTTCTATGGCTACACCTTC,CASNRDRGFYGYTF
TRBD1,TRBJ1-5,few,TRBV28,TGTGCCAGCAGTCCAAGAGGACAGGGTTTAGGTCAGCCCCAGCATTTT,CASSPRGQGLGQPQHF
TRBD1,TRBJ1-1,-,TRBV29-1,TGCAGCGTGGTGGACAGGCTGAACACTGAAGCTTTCTTT,CSVVDRLNTEAFF
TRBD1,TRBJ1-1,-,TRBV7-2,TGTGCCAGCAGCCCCAGTACAGGGGGCACTGAAGCTTTCTTT,CASSPSTGGTEAFF
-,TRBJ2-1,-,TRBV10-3,TGTGCCATAAGACAGGACAATGAGCAGTTCTTC,CAIRQDNEQFF
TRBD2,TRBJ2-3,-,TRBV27,TGTGCCAGCAGTTTAGGCGGGAGAACCGATACGCAGTATTTT,CASSLGGRTDTQYF
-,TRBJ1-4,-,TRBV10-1,TGCGCCAGCAGTGAGTCGAGGGGGGGTACTGAAAAACTGTTTTTT,CASSESRGGTEKLFF
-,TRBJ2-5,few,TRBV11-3,TGTGCCAGCAGCTTAGGGAGCCCCTGGGGGGCCCAAGAGACCCAGTACTTC,CASSLGSPWGAQETQYF
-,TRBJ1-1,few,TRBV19,TGTGCCAGCCGGGGGACGGGAGGCACTGAAGCTTTCTTT,CASRGTGGTEAFF
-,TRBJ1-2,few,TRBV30,TGTGCCTGGAGTGTTTGGGGGCTCGGTGGCTACACCTTC,CAWSVWGLGGYTF
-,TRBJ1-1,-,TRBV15,TGTGCCACCAGCAGGACGACTGAAGCTTTCTTT,CATSRTTEAFF
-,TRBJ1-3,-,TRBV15,TGTGCCACCAGCAGAGATAATGGGCAAAAACTTTTT,CATSRDNGQKLF
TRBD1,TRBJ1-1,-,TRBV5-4,TGTGCCAGCAGCTTGATTGGACAGGGTGCTATGAACACTGAAGCTTTCTTT,CASSLIGQGAMNTEAFF
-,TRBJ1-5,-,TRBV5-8,TGTGCCAGCAGCACCGGGATCTTAGGCAATCAGCCCCAGCATTTT,CASSTGILGNQPQHF
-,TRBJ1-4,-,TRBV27,TGTGCCAGCAGTTTATCGGTCACAGGGTTGCCAACTAATGAAAAACTGTTTTTT,CASSLSVTGLPTNEKLFF
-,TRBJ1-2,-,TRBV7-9,TGTGCCAGCAGCCCCCCCGGAGGGGGAAGGCCCTCCGGCTACACCTTC,CASSPPGGGRPSGYTF
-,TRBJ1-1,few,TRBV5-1,TGCGCCAGCAGCTCCACGGGACGGACGAACACTGAAGCTTTCTTT,CASSSTGRTNTEAFF
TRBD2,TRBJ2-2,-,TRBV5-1,TGCGCCAGCAGCCTTGGGACTAGCGGGAGGGCCGGGGAGCTGTTTTTT,CASSLGTSGRAGELFF
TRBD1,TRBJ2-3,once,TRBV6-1,TGTGCCAGCACCTCACAGGGGCAAACAGATACGCAGTATTTT,CASTSQGQTDTQYF
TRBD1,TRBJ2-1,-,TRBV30,TGTGCCTGGAGTCCTGACAGGGCGGTTGGAATAGGGAGAAATGAGCAGTTCTTC,CAWSPDRAVGIGRNEQFF
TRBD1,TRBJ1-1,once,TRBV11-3,TGTGCCAGCAGCTTAGGATATGCGGGACAGCTGAACACTGAAGCTTTCTTT,CASSLGYAGQLNTEAFF
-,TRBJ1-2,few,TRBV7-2,TGTGCCAGCAGGCCCCCGGCGGCAGATAGAGATAACTATGGCTACACCTTC,CASRPPAADRDNYGYTF
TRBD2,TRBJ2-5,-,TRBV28,TGTGCCAGCTATTCCGCGGGAGAGGGGGAGACCCAGTACTTC,CASYSAGEGETQYF
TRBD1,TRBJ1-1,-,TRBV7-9,TGTGCCAGCAGCCCCCAGGAGGGGGCGGAAGCTTTCTTT,CASSPQEGAEAFF